Each of the 23 T cell receptor beta chains below was sequenced from the same sample in a study of cytomegalovirus exposure and HLA in healthy donors. This PCR relied on a set of 60 Vbeta primers and 13 Jbeta primers. Method: immunoSEQ multiplex PCR; TCRdb's copy keeps in-frame clones and lacks some. Here the sample spans 100,000 or so clones, 75% being singletons. The sequenced sample consisted of PBMCs. Source of these receptors: a man aged 45 to 65 in good health and CMV-seronegative.

The chain joins TRBV18 to TRBJ1-2, with 7 positions matching TRBD1. With V trimmed by 0 bases and J by 4 bases, 5 bases remained unmatched. There are 15 residues in the CDR3. The germline gives CDR1 KGHSH, CDR2 LQKENI. CDR3 amino acids: CASSPPLGDSYGYTF. The CDR3 DNA sequence: TGTGCCAGCTCACCACCGTTAGGGGACAGCTATGGCTACACCTTC.

V is TRBV27 and J is TRBJ2-1, with 8 bases lining up with TRBD2. Trimming cost V 3 bases and J 6 bases; bases outside gene matches: 19. CDR1 and CDR2 from the germline V gene are MNHEY and SMNVEV (reference sequence). This CDR3 is 19 amino acids long. The CDR3 DNA reads TGTGCCAGCAGTTTGGGAAAGGAGTGGGGTAGCGGGAATCCCAATGAGCAGTTCTTC. This codes for CASSLGKEWGSGNPNEQFF.

In this sample, this clone turned up a few times. The J gene is TRBJ2-7, the V gene TRBV9, with 8 bases lining up with TRBD1. Germline V gene lookup returns CDR1 SGDLS and CDR2 YYNGEE. The V gene end was trimmed by 3 bases and the J gene end by 6 bases; junction bases not matched to a gene: 8. This CDR3 has 14 residues. CDR3 nucleotides: TGTGCCAGCAGCGGGACAGGGACCCCCGGCGAGCAGTACTTC. Translation: CASSGTGTPGEQYF.

The genes are TRBV27 and TRBJ2-7, with 8 bases lining up with TRBD1. Per germline, CDR1 MNHEY and CDR2 SMNVEV (reference sequence). Trimming took 4 bases from V and 4 from J; bases not matched to a gene: 6. The CDR3 sequence is 14 residues long. The CDR3: CASSSGTGGYEQYF. DNA of the CDR3: TGTGCCAGCAGTTCCGGGACAGGTGGGTACGAGCAGTACTTC.

The chain is built from TRBV14 and TRBJ2-1; 8 bases match TRBD2. The CDR3 totals 15 residues. With 1 base clipped from V and 10 bases from J, the junction kept 9 bases outside the gene matches. CDR1 SGHDN and CDR2 FVKESK come from the germline V gene. The CDR3: CASSQVTGGPREQFF. The CDR3 region has the DNA TGTGCCAGCAGCCAAGTTACGGGAGGGCCAAGGGAGCAGTTCTTC.

The J gene is TRBJ1-3, the V gene TRBV7-2, with D possibly being TRBD1 (5 bases). CDR1 is SGHTA and CDR2 is FQGNSA in the germline V gene. CDR3 length: 16 amino acids. Trimming took off 0 bases at V and 0 bases at J, with 9 bases between the two ends. The CDR3 sequence is CASSLAPGLSGNTIYF. CDR3 nucleotide sequence: TGTGCCAGCAGCTTAGCGCCAGGGCTCTCTGGAAACACCATATATTTT.

This chain uses TRBV7-2 with TRBJ1-1; D is possibly TRBD1 (6 bases). The V and J ends lost 8 bases and 4 bases respectively, with 20 bases between them. The V gene's germline CDR1 is SGHTA and CDR2 FQGNSA. The CDR3 is 15 residues long. DNA of the CDR3: TGTGCCAGCGACCCATGGGGGGGCGGTGGCACTGAAGCTTTCTTT. Its protein product is CASDPWGGGGTEAFF.

The rearrangement uses TRBV11-2 and TRBJ2-3; 7 bases map to TRBD2. The ends lost 3 bases at V and 5 bases at J; junction bases unmatched: 14. CDR3 length: 17 residues. Germline CDR1 is SGHAT and CDR2 is FQNNGV. CDR3 sequence reads: CASSFTTGGRGGDTQYF. The DNA for the CDR3 is TGTGCCAGCAGCTTCACTACGGGCGGGAGAGGAGGAGATACGCAGTATTTT.

The rearrangement joins TRBV13 to TRBJ1-5; possible D gene TRBD1, 5 bases. CDR1 and CDR2 from the germline V gene are PRHDT and FYEKMQ (reference sequence). The germline V and J ends were trimmed by 0 bases and 0 bases, with 15 bases remaining between them. The CDR3 loop spans 18 amino acids. The CDR3 region has the DNA TGTGCCAGCAGCTTAGGCCGCGGGGGACGGAATAGCAATCAGCCCCAGCATTTT. Protein: CASSLGRGGRNSNQPQHF.

This clone was observed a handful of times. The gene calls are TRBV6-5 and TRBJ1-3; a possible D gene is TRBD1 (5 bases). CDR3 length equals 14 residues. V was clipped by 9 bases and J by 0 bases, with 12 bases between them. CDR1 and CDR2 (germline): MNHEY, SVGAGI. For the CDR3, the DNA is TGTGCCAGGGGGGGGGATTTCTCTGGAAACACCATATATTTT. This translates into CARGGDFSGNTIYF.

This clone came up a few times. The rearrangement joins TRBV28 to TRBJ2-5; D gene unclear. The CDR3 is 13 amino acids. Germline-derived CDR1 and CDR2 are MDHEN and SYDVKM. The ends were cut back, 7 bases at V and 5 bases at J, with 14 bases in the middle. This CDR3 is CASTSGLEETQYF. The CDR3 DNA reads as TGTGCCAGCACCTCCGGGTTGGAGGAGACCCAGTACTTC.

This clone was recorded many times. The gene calls are TRBV27 and TRBJ1-1; 8 nucleotides align to TRBD1. In germline, CDR1 is MNHEY, CDR2 SMNVEV (reference sequence). The CDR3 length is 13 residues. Trimming cost V 6 bases and J 8 bases; bases outside gene matches: 8. CDR3: CASRSNRGAEAFF. The CDR3 region has the DNA TGTGCCAGCAGATCAAACAGGGGGGCCGAAGCTTTCTTT.

The J gene is TRBJ2-7, the V gene TRBV19; 7 nucleotides align to TRBD2. The ends lost 10 bases at V and 2 bases at J; junction bases unmatched: 8. Germline values: CDR1 LNHDA, CDR2 SQIVND (reference sequence). The CDR3 covers 13 residues. CDR3 DNA sequence: TGTGCCACCGAGAGCGGGAAGACCTACGAGCAGTACTTC. It yields the protein CATESGKTYEQYF.

The chain carries TRBV18 and TRBJ1-4; D might be TRBD1 (5 bases). V was pared by 5 bases and J by 7 bases, with 17 bases between. Germline V gene lookup returns CDR1 KGHSH and CDR2 LQKENI. CDR3 length: 15 residues. The CDR3 loop is CASSSFTGDGEKLFF. The CDR3 nucleotides read TGTGCCAGCTCATCCTTCACGGGGGACGGTGAAAAACTGTTTTTT.

This clone has a single count. The J gene is TRBJ1-1, the V gene TRBV5-6; D uncertain. CDR1 and CDR2 (germline): SGHDT, YYEEEE. This CDR3 contains 15 residues. V lost 2 bases and J 0 bases, leaving 11 bases between the germline ends. The CDR3 nucleotides read TGTGCCAGCAGCTTCGTGGGAGGGTTGAACACTGAAGCTTTCTTT. Encoded protein: CASSFVGGLNTEAFF. The whole variable domain, remainder taken from reference TRBV5-6 and TRBJ1-1, is DAGVTQSPTHLIKTRGQQVTLRCSPKSGHDTVSWYQQALGQGPQFIFQYYEEEERQRGNFPDRFSGHQFPNYSSELNVNALLLGDSALYLCASSFVGGLNTEAFFGQGTRLTVV.

The genes are TRBV19 and TRBJ2-7; weak D call: TRBD1 (7 bases). V was pared by 6 bases and J by 1 base, with 19 bases between. Germline V gives CDR1 LNHDA, CDR2 SQIVND (reference sequence). This CDR3 spans 16 amino acids. Here the CDR3 reads CASREVGGGASYEQYF. The CDR3 coding sequence is TGTGCCAGTAGGGAGGTAGGAGGGGGCGCGTCCTACGAGCAGTACTTC.

This clone was recorded a few times. This rearrangement joins TRBV28 to TRBJ1-2, with D possibly TRBD1 on 5 matching bases. CDR3 length equals 14 residues. Trimming took off 4 bases at V and 4 bases at J, with 13 bases between the two ends. Germline V CDR1 and CDR2: MDHEN, SYDVKM. The CDR3 loop reads CASSSFPGGYGYTF. In DNA form, the CDR3 reads TGTGCCAGCAGTTCTTTTCCGGGGGGCTATGGCTACACCTTC.

The chain is built from TRBV11-2 and TRBJ2-2, with TRBD1 identical over 9 bases. Looked up from germline, CDR1 is SGHAT and CDR2 is FQNNGV. After removal of 4 bases from V and 4 bases from J, the junction contained 4 bases not matched to a gene. CDR3 length: 15 residues. The CDR3 DNA sequence: TGTGCCAGCAGCTCCGACAGGGGGATCACCGGGGAGCTGTTTTTT. This codes for CASSSDRGITGELFF.

The CDR3, as DNA: TGTGCCAGCAGCCTAGGACAGAGCAATCAGCCCCAGCATTTT. Translated: CASSLGQSNQPQHF. The V gene is TRBV4-2, the J gene TRBJ1-5, with D possibly matching TRBD1 (6 bases). Trimming took off 4 bases at V and 1 base at J, with 8 bases between the two ends. The CDR3 has 14 residues. Per the germline V gene, CDR1 is LGHNA and CDR2 is YNFKEQ.

V gene TRBV11-3 combines with J gene TRBJ2-2, with TRBD2 identical over 14 bases. V shed 5 bases, J shed 7 bases, and the junction held 3 bases outside the gene matches. The CDR3 extends over 15 amino acids. Germline CDR1 reads SGHNT; CDR2 reads YENEEA. CDR3: CASSPGTSGSGELFF. The DNA of the CDR3 is TGTGCCAGCAGCCCAGGGACTAGCGGGAGCGGGGAGCTGTTTTTT.

The chain combines TRBV27 with TRBJ1-4; a weak D match, TRBD1 (5 bases). The CDR3 loop spans 13 amino acids. V lost 7 bases, J lost 5 bases, and 11 bases lay in between. The germline V gene has CDR1 MNHEY and CDR2 SMNVEV (reference sequence). CDR3 sequence reads: CASKVAGNEKLFF. CDR3 DNA sequence: TGTGCCAGCAAAGTGGCAGGGAATGAAAAACTGTTTTTT.

The chain uses TRBV4-1 and TRBJ1-4; no clear D. V was pared by 0 bases and J by 9 bases, with 8 bases between. Germline V lookup: CDR1 MGHRA, CDR2 YSYEKL. This CDR3 has 13 amino acids. CDR3 residues: CASSQDPLKKLFF. The CDR3 DNA sequence: TGCGCCAGCAGCCAAGACCCGTTAAAAAAACTGTTTTTT.

The chain's CDR3 is CASSIPGRAYEQYF. The CDR3 DNA sequence: TGTGCCAGTAGTATCCCCGGGAGGGCCTACGAGCAGTACTTC. The gene calls are TRBV19 and TRBJ2-7; 8 bases match TRBD2. Germline V gene sequence: CDR1 LNHDA, CDR2 SQIVND (reference sequence). The CDR3 consists of 14 residues. V was pared by 3 bases and J by 2 bases, with 3 bases of the junction left unmatched.